The 26 T cell receptor beta chains reported below all come from one sample, sequenced in a study of follicular helper T cells after annual influenza vaccination. Time point indicated: 2015-2016 season, pre-vaccination. Measured with immunoSEQ multiplex PCR; TCRdb has only the in-frame clones, and not every one. Of approximately 9,900 clones listed, about 87% were seen once; the top ten hold roughly 0.45%. This sample comprised CXCR5+ CD38- circulating T follicular helper cells from blood, obtained on the day of influenza vaccination. As to subset: circulating Tfh, non-naive CD4+CXCR5+PD-1+ (ICOS+CD38+ or ICOS-CD38-). All receptors come from an adult who received the influenza vaccine.

This clone was seen only once. CDR3 nucleotide sequence: TGCGCCAGCAGCCCCCATGGGGCCCCCACAGATACGCAGTATTTT. It is translated as CASSPHGAPTDTQYF. J is TRBJ2-3 and V is TRBV4-1, with TRBD1 as a possible D gene (5 bases). CDR1 MGHRA and CDR2 YSYEKL come from the germline V gene. The CDR3 length is 15 residues. V lost 4 bases and J lost 2, with 13 bases in between.

The V call is TRBV7-9, the J call TRBJ2-3; 12 bases line up with TRBD2. CDR1 is SEHNR, CDR2 FQNEAQ, per germline (reference sequence). The CDR3 consists of 16 residues. Germline trimming cut 2 bases from V and 3 bases from J; bases unmatched to any gene: 3. CDR3 sequence reads: CASSLYLAGGTDTQYF. The DNA for the CDR3 is TGTGCCAGCAGCTTATATCTAGCGGGGGGGACAGATACGCAGTATTTT.

On this clone itself: At one end the junction does not follow the germline gene, possibly because of a read error. Other DNA sequences within the sample encode an identical CDR3. The chain combines TRBV19 with TRBJ2-7, with TRBD2 as a possible D gene (6 bases). CDR1 is LNHDA and CDR2 is SQIVND in the germline V gene (reference sequence). This CDR3 has 13 residues. The CDR3 sequence is CASSRDSMLEQYF. CDR3 nucleotides: TGCGCCAGTAGCCGGGACTCCATGTTAGAGCAGTACTTC.

The gene calls are TRBV7-6 and TRBJ2-1, with TRBD1 as a possible D gene (5 bases). CDR3 length: 16 residues. V shed 5 bases and J shed 2 bases, with 16 bases lying between them. The germline gives CDR1 SGHVS, CDR2 FNYEAQ. DNA for the CDR3: TGTGCCAGCAGCCCCAGGGATGGGCACCCCTACAATGAGCAGTTCTTC. It translates to CASSPRDGHPYNEQFF. Full variable domain (missing parts from reference TRBV7-6 and TRBJ2-1): GAGVSQSPRYKVTKRGQDVALRCDPISGHVSLYWYRQALGQGPEFLTYFNYEAQQDKSGLPNDRFSAERPEGSISTLTIQRTEQRDSAMYRCASSPRDGHPYNEQFFGPGTRLTVL.

The chain recombines TRBV5-5 with TRBJ1-3; D is unresolved. Trimming pared 0 bases from V and 0 bases from J, leaving 7 bases between. The CDR3 runs to 15 residues. The germline gives CDR1 SGHKS, CDR2 YYEKEE (reference sequence). For the CDR3, the DNA is TGTGCCAGCAGCTTGGATCCAGCCTCTGGAAACACCATATATTTT. It yields the protein CASSLDPASGNTIYF.

The chain recombines TRBV5-1 with TRBJ1-5, with a possible D match to TRBD1 (5 bases). The germline V gene has CDR1 SGHRS and CDR2 YFSETQ. The CDR3 runs 15 residues. With 0 bases removed from V and 7 bases from J, the gap between germline ends came to 14 bases. CDR3 in amino acids: CASSLAPGENQPQHF. The CDR3 DNA reads as TGCGCCAGCAGCTTGGCCCCGGGGGAGAACCAGCCCCAGCATTTT.

The rearrangement joins TRBV2 to TRBJ2-1; D is unresolved. Trimming removed 8 bases at V and 5 bases at J, with 16 bases between. Germline V lookup: CDR1 SNHLY, CDR2 FYNNEI. There are 14 residues in the CDR3. The CDR3 loop reads CASLLRLSHNEQFF. The CDR3 DNA reads TGTGCCAGCCTCCTCAGGCTTTCACACAATGAGCAGTTCTTC.

The V and J genes are TRBV5-8 and TRBJ2-3; D is possibly TRBD2 (6 bases). V was cut by 7 bases and J by 4 bases, with 19 bases left in between. The CDR3 runs 15 residues. The germline CDR1 and CDR2 sequences are SGHTS and YDEGEE. CDR3 amino acids: CASDNLASVADTQYF. CDR3 sequence (DNA): TGTGCCAGCGACAACCTTGCTAGCGTGGCAGATACGCAGTATTTT.

This clone was detected once. The V gene is TRBV5-1, the J gene TRBJ1-1; 10 nucleotides match TRBD1. V shed 0 bases, J shed 6 bases, and the junction held 5 bases outside the gene matches. Looked up from germline, CDR1 is SGHRS and CDR2 is YFSETQ. The CDR3 loop spans 15 amino acids. CDR3 sequence reads: CASSLAPGTGAEAFF. CDR3 sequence (DNA): TGCGCCAGCAGCTTGGCCCCCGGGACAGGGGCTGAAGCTTTCTTT.

The V call is TRBV6-6, the J call TRBJ1-3, with TRBD1 identical over 10 bases. This CDR3 comprises 14 residues. CDR1 is MNHNY and CDR2 is SVGAGI in the germline V gene (reference sequence). Unmatched junction bases numbered 6, after V lost 6 bases and J lost 7 bases. CDR3 protein: CASRLRQGANTIYF. The CDR3 region has the DNA TGTGCCAGCAGACTACGACAGGGGGCCAACACCATATATTTT.

This chain joins TRBV6-5 and TRBJ1-2, with D unclear. The CDR3 runs to 14 residues. CDR1 and CDR2 from the germline V gene are MNHEY and SVGAGI. V dropped 6 bases and J dropped 0 bases, with 11 bases sitting between them. This chain's CDR3 is CASRPTETNYGYTF. The CDR3 nucleotides read TGTGCCAGCAGGCCGACCGAAACTAACTATGGCTACACCTTC.

The V and J genes are TRBV5-1 and TRBJ2-6, with 7 positions matching TRBD1. The CDR3 is 17 residues long. Per the germline V gene, CDR1 is SGHRS and CDR2 is YFSETQ. With V trimmed by 6 bases and J by 0 bases, 9 bases remained unmatched. Here the CDR3 reads CASKLGQILSGANVLTF. DNA for the CDR3: TGCGCCAGCAAGTTGGGACAGATACTCTCTGGGGCCAACGTCCTGACTTTC.

The rearrangement uses TRBV6-5 and TRBJ2-7, with 7 bases that match TRBD1. Losses at the gene ends were 7 bases for V and 1 base for J; bases not matched to a gene: 7. The germline V gene encodes CDR1 MNHEY and CDR2 SVGAGI. The CDR3 runs to 14 residues. CDR3 sequence: CASTRTDRSYEQYF. The CDR3 bases are TGTGCCAGCACCAGAACGGACAGGTCCTACGAGCAGTACTTC.

This clone was recorded a few times. Within the sample, other DNA sequences also encode this same CDR3. This CDR3 is CATSRAGKGGYTF. In nucleotides, the CDR3 is TGTGCCACCAGCAGAGCAGGGAAGGGTGGCTACACCTTC. V gene TRBV15 combines with J gene TRBJ1-2, with D possibly TRBD1 on 5 matching bases. The ends were cut back, 1 base at V and 7 bases at J, with 10 bases in the middle. CDR1 is LNHNV, CDR2 YYDKDF, per germline (reference sequence). The length of the CDR3 is 13 residues.

The chain recombines TRBV10-3 with TRBJ1-2; D unresolved. The V end lost 7 bases, the J end lost 2 bases, and 11 bases lay between the germline ends. CDR1 ENHRY and CDR2 SYGVKD come from the germline V gene. This CDR3 has 13 residues. This CDR3 reads CAITRPGNYGYTF. The DNA for the CDR3 is TGTGCCATCACTCGACCCGGGAACTATGGCTACACCTTC.

The CDR3, as DNA: TGTGCCAGCAGTGAAATGGAGTTTTTAGCTTTCTTT. Residues: CASSEMEFLAFF. The chain joins TRBV2 to TRBJ1-1; D remains unclear. This CDR3 comprises 12 residues. Trimming stripped 2 bases from V and 10 bases from J, with 11 bases between. CDR1 and CDR2 (germline): SNHLY, FYNNEI.

This rearrangement joins TRBV19 to TRBJ2-7; TRBD1 agrees at 10 bases. Germline V CDR1 and CDR2: LNHDA, SQIVND (reference sequence). The CDR3 totals 15 residues. V was pared by 5 bases and J by 1 base, with 5 bases of the junction left unmatched. The CDR3 loop is CASSRPGQGSYEQYF. The CDR3 coding sequence is TGTGCCAGTAGTCGACCGGGACAGGGGTCCTACGAGCAGTACTTC.

This clone is a singleton in its sample. This chain links TRBV5-1 with TRBJ1-1; no clear D. This CDR3 is 15 amino acids long. Germline CDR1 and CDR2: SGHRS and YFSETQ. The ends were cut back, 5 bases at V and 0 bases at J, with 14 bases in the middle. In nucleotides, the CDR3 is TGCGCCAGCAGTAAGCATTGGGAAATGAACACTGAAGCTTTCTTT. The encoded protein is CASSKHWEMNTEAFF.

The chain combines TRBV2 with TRBJ1-1, with unresolved D. The CDR3 sequence is 13 residues long. Trimming took off 1 base at V and 8 bases at J, with 11 bases between the two ends. Germline CDR1 is SNHLY and CDR2 is FYNNEI. The CDR3 sequence is CASSEEILREAFF. CDR3 bases: TGTGCCAGCAGTGAAGAAATCCTCCGGGAAGCTTTCTTT.

V and J are TRBV18 and TRBJ2-7; 8 bases are a match to TRBD2. CDR3 length: 14 residues. CDR1 and CDR2 (germline): KGHSH, LQKENI. V dropped 2 bases and J dropped 6; count of bases not matched to a gene: 6. Written as DNA, the CDR3 is TGTGCCAGCTCACCAACGGGGGGGGCCGGCGAGCAGTACTTC. It encodes CASSPTGGAGEQYF.

This clone was counted a single time. The rearrangement uses TRBV6-6 and TRBJ1-5; D possibly corresponds to TRBD1 (5 bases). Germline V gene data show CDR1 as MNHNY and CDR2 as SVGAGI (reference sequence). This CDR3 has 14 residues. V lost 4 bases and J 3 bases, leaving 10 bases between the germline ends. Here the CDR3 reads CASSSKGVNQPQHF. The CDR3 coding sequence is TGTGCCAGCAGTTCGAAAGGGGTCAATCAGCCCCAGCATTTT.

This sequence joins TRBV19 and TRBJ1-3; 7 bases fit TRBD1. J lost 4 bases, V lost 6 bases, and 6 bases had no gene match. Germline CDR1 is LNHDA and CDR2 is SQIVND (reference sequence). This CDR3 is built from 14 residues. As DNA, the CDR3 is TGTGCCAGTAGAGGGGACAGCATCGGAAACACCATATATTTT. Its protein is CASRGDSIGNTIYF.

V gene TRBV29-1 combines with J gene TRBJ2-3, with 11 bases lining up with TRBD2. Trimming took 5 bases from V and 7 from J; bases not matched to a gene: 5. The CDR3 is 13 amino acids. Germline V lookup: CDR1 SQVTM, CDR2 ANQGSEA. The CDR3 DNA is TGCAGCGTTCTTAGCGGGGGGGCATATACGCAGTATTTT. As protein: CSVLSGGAYTQYF.

J is TRBJ2-3 and V is TRBV29-1, with 7 bases fitting TRBD2. Germline CDR1 is SQVTM and CDR2 is ANQGSEA. The CDR3 runs to 12 residues. Trimming took 7 bases from V and 4 from J; bases not matched to a gene: 5. The CDR3 nucleotides are TGCAGCGGCGGGGAGGGACCAGATACGCAGTATTTT. This codes for CSGGEGPDTQYF.

V gene TRBV5-1 combines with J gene TRBJ1-2, with a possible D match to TRBD1 (6 bases). V was clipped by 4 bases and J by 5 bases, with 15 bases between them. The CDR3 has 14 residues. From germline, CDR1 is SGHRS and CDR2 YFSETQ. The DNA for the CDR3 is TGCGCCAGCAGCCCTTCAGCAGGGGATTATGGCTACACCTTC. Its translation is CASSPSAGDYGYTF.

The chain employs TRBV18 and TRBJ1-2; 9 nucleotides line up with TRBD1. The CDR3 is made up of 14 amino acids. The V and J ends lost 3 bases and 4 bases, in that order; junction bases with no gene match: 3. Per the germline V gene, CDR1 is KGHSH and CDR2 is LQKENI. CDR3 DNA sequence: TGTGCCAGCTCACCGGGACAGGGCGTCTATGGCTACACCTTC. Protein: CASSPGQGVYGYTF.